Listed below are T cell receptor beta chains from one sample, sequenced in a study of T cells after yellow fever vaccination. MiXCR, applied by TCRdb to the 5' RACE reads, yields one record per CDR3 protein. Here the sample spans around 350,000 distinct CDR3 sequences, around 10% being singletons. Sequenced material: PBMCs, taken on the day of the first yellow fever vaccination. All receptors come from a man between 18 and 29 years old who received the YFV17D yellow fever vaccine. The CDR3 runs from the conserved cysteine through the conserved F or W. The D gene is left open where the match is weak. Size is stated for part of the rows, as once, few or many counts, or as a class when the clone is expanded.

clone_size: NA; j_call: TRBJ1-5; v_call: TRBV7-9; d_call: NA; cdr3_nt: TGTGCCAGCAGCACCAGTGAGGGTCAGCCCCAGCATTTT; cdr3_aa: CASSTSEGQPQHF
clone_size: few; j_call: TRBJ1-6; v_call: TRBV11-2; d_call: NA; cdr3_nt: TGTGCCAGCAGCCTATTGGACAGCCGATCACCCCTCCACTTT; cdr3_aa: CASSLLDSRSPLHF
clone_size: NA; j_call: TRBJ2-3; v_call: TRBV20-1; d_call: NA; cdr3_nt: TGCAGTGCTTGGCCTACAGGAACGGCAGATACGCAGTATTTT; cdr3_aa: CSAWPTGTADTQYF
clone_size: few; j_call: TRBJ1-2; v_call: TRBV5-1; d_call: NA; cdr3_nt: TGCGCCAGCAGCTTGATGGGACGGGGATTCACGAACTATGGCTACACCTTC; cdr3_aa: CASSLMGRGFTNYGYTF
clone_size: many; j_call: TRBJ2-2; v_call: TRBV7-2; d_call: NA; cdr3_nt: TGTGCCAGCAGACCCCCCGGGACATATGACACCGGGGAGCTGTTTTTT; cdr3_aa: CASRPPGTYDTGELFF
clone_size: few; j_call: TRBJ2-2; v_call: TRBV24-1; d_call: NA; cdr3_nt: TGTGCCACCAGTGATAGGTCCGGGGAGCTGTTTTTT; cdr3_aa: CATSDRSGELFF
clone_size: few; j_call: TRBJ1-2; v_call: TRBV5-1; d_call: NA; cdr3_nt: TGCGCCAGCAGCCCCGGATTAATCGAAGGCTACACCTTC; cdr3_aa: CASSPGLIEGYTF
clone_size: NA; j_call: TRBJ2-1; v_call: TRBV10-3; d_call: NA; cdr3_nt: TGTGCCATCAGTGAGACAGGGAAAAGGAATGAGCAGTTCTTC; cdr3_aa: CAISETGKRNEQFF
clone_size: few; j_call: TRBJ1-2; v_call: TRBV7-2; d_call: TRBD1; cdr3_nt: TGTGCCAGCAGGGGCAGGGGGCCGACTGGGGGTGGCTACACCTTC; cdr3_aa: CASRGRGPTGGGYTF
clone_size: few; j_call: TRBJ1-4; v_call: TRBV7-9; d_call: NA; cdr3_nt: TGTGCCAGCAGCCCGGGGGGAGAAAAACTGTTTTTT; cdr3_aa: CASSPGGEKLFF
clone_size: few; j_call: TRBJ2-5; v_call: TRBV30; d_call: NA; cdr3_nt: TGTGCCTGGACATGGGGCAGTCAAGAGACCCAGTACTTC; cdr3_aa: CAWTWGSQETQYF
clone_size: few; j_call: TRBJ2-3; v_call: TRBV27; d_call: TRBD2; cdr3_nt: TGTGCCAGCAGTCCTAACCGCCTAGCGGGGGGAGGAGATACGCAGTATTTT; cdr3_aa: CASSPNRLAGGGDTQYF
clone_size: NA; j_call: TRBJ2-2; v_call: TRBV25-1; d_call: NA; cdr3_nt: TGTGCCAGCAGGACCCAGAGTACCGGGGAGCTGTTTTTT; cdr3_aa: CASRTQSTGELFF
clone_size: NA; j_call: TRBJ1-2; v_call: TRBV24-1; d_call: TRBD1; cdr3_nt: TGTGCCACCAGTGACCACAGGGGGCTTGCGGAAGGCTACACCTTC; cdr3_aa: CATSDHRGLAEGYTF
clone_size: few; j_call: TRBJ1-1; v_call: TRBV4-1; d_call: NA; cdr3_nt: TGCGCCAGCAGCCAAGATCGAGGGCAGCCGAACACTGAAGCTTTCTTT; cdr3_aa: CASSQDRGQPNTEAFF
clone_size: NA; j_call: TRBJ2-2; v_call: TRBV27; d_call: NA; cdr3_nt: TGTGCCATCCGACCTGGACGGACGAACACCGGGGAGCTGTTTTTT; cdr3_aa: CAIRPGRTNTGELFF
clone_size: many; j_call: TRBJ2-1; v_call: TRBV5-1; d_call: NA; cdr3_nt: TGCGCCAGCAGCTTGGAACCTGACAATGAGCAGTTCTTC; cdr3_aa: CASSLEPDNEQFF
clone_size: few; j_call: TRBJ2-2; v_call: TRBV12-3/TRBV12-4; d_call: NA; cdr3_nt: TGTGCCAGCAGTTTAGACTGGGAGAACACCGGGGAGCTGTTTTTT; cdr3_aa: CASSLDWENTGELFF
clone_size: few; j_call: TRBJ1-2; v_call: TRBV29-1; d_call: TRBD1; cdr3_nt: TGCAGCGGGGGACAGGGCTCCATTGGCTACACCTTC; cdr3_aa: CSGGQGSIGYTF
clone_size: few; j_call: TRBJ2-1; v_call: TRBV4-1; d_call: NA; cdr3_nt: TGCGCCAGCAGCCAAGAGGCCAGGAGGCTAACCAGTGAGCAGTTCTTC; cdr3_aa: CASSQEARRLTSEQFF
clone_size: few; j_call: TRBJ2-7; v_call: TRBV7-2; d_call: NA; cdr3_nt: TGTGCCAGCAGCTTCAGCCCCGGGTTCCACGAGCAGTACTTC; cdr3_aa: CASSFSPGFHEQYF
clone_size: few; j_call: TRBJ1-5; v_call: TRBV12-3/TRBV12-4; d_call: NA; cdr3_nt: TGTGCCAGCAGTTTAGCGGACCTTCAGCCCCAGCATTTT; cdr3_aa: CASSLADLQPQHF
clone_size: NA; j_call: TRBJ2-2; v_call: TRBV9; d_call: NA; cdr3_nt: TGTGCCAGCAGGGAGAGGGGGAATACCGGGGAGCTGTTTTTT; cdr3_aa: CASRERGNTGELFF
clone_size: NA; j_call: TRBJ1-4; v_call: TRBV12-3/TRBV12-4; d_call: NA; cdr3_nt: TGTGCCAGCAGCCCTACAGGGTTGAATAATGAAAAACTGTTTTTT; cdr3_aa: CASSPTGLNNEKLFF
clone_size: NA; j_call: TRBJ2-1; v_call: TRBV3-1; d_call: TRBD2; cdr3_nt: TGTGCCAGCAGCCGTCTAGCGGGGGGGCAATTGCGGAATGAGCAGTTCTTC; cdr3_aa: CASSRLAGGQLRNEQFF
clone_size: few; j_call: TRBJ1-1; v_call: TRBV20-1; d_call: NA; cdr3_nt: TGCAGTGCTTCTGACCCAAACACTGAAGCTTTCTTT; cdr3_aa: CSASDPNTEAFF
clone_size: once; j_call: TRBJ2-5; v_call: TRBV25-1; d_call: NA; cdr3_nt: TGTGCCAGCAGTATGACAGGAGAGACCCAGTACTTC; cdr3_aa: CASSMTGETQYF
clone_size: NA; j_call: TRBJ2-1; v_call: TRBV6-5; d_call: TRBD2; cdr3_nt: TGTGCCAGCAGTTCCCCCTTAGCGGGGGGTCACAATGAGCAGTTCTTC; cdr3_aa: CASSSPLAGGHNEQFF
clone_size: few; j_call: TRBJ2-7; v_call: TRBV27; d_call: NA; cdr3_nt: TGTGCCAGCTTCGACATATCCTACGAGCAGTACTTC; cdr3_aa: CASFDISYEQYF
clone_size: few; j_call: TRBJ2-5; v_call: TRBV2; d_call: NA; cdr3_nt: TGTGCCAGCAGTGGAGTCGAGGAGATAATAGAGACCCAGTACTTC; cdr3_aa: CASSGVEEIIETQYF
clone_size: NA; j_call: TRBJ2-5; v_call: TRBV3-1; d_call: NA; cdr3_nt: TGTGCCAGCAGCCGTCGGGATCAGAGGGGGGAGACCCAGTACTTC; cdr3_aa: CASSRRDQRGETQYF
clone_size: once; j_call: TRBJ1-4; v_call: TRBV7-9; d_call: TRBD1; cdr3_nt: TGTGCCAGCAGTTCACAGGGGCCTTATGAAAAACTGTTTTTT; cdr3_aa: CASSSQGPYEKLFF
clone_size: NA; j_call: TRBJ1-1; v_call: TRBV7-2; d_call: NA; cdr3_nt: TGTGCCAGCAGCTTAATGGTAGGGGCGGACACTGAAGCTTTCTTT; cdr3_aa: CASSLMVGADTEAFF
clone_size: NA; j_call: TRBJ2-3; v_call: TRBV5-1; d_call: NA; cdr3_nt: TGCGCCAGCAGTTGGACACCGACCACAGATACGCAGTATTTT; cdr3_aa: CASSWTPTTDTQYF
clone_size: NA; j_call: TRBJ1-5; v_call: TRBV19; d_call: NA; cdr3_nt: TGTGCCAGTGTACCGGGAATAGGCAATCAGCCCCAGCATTTT; cdr3_aa: CASVPGIGNQPQHF
clone_size: NA; j_call: TRBJ2-1; v_call: TRBV11-2; d_call: TRBD2; cdr3_nt: TGTGCCAGCAGCTTAGGTAGCGGGGGGGCTGATGAGCAGTTCTTC; cdr3_aa: CASSLGSGGADEQFF
clone_size: NA; j_call: TRBJ1-4; v_call: TRBV20-1; d_call: NA; cdr3_nt: TGCAGTGCTAGAGATAATGGGGGGGGGATTGAAAAACTGTTTTTT; cdr3_aa: CSARDNGGGIEKLFF
clone_size: NA; j_call: TRBJ2-1; v_call: TRBV3-1; d_call: TRBD2; cdr3_nt: TGTGCCAGCAGCCCGGGACTAGCGGGAGAATGGAGCTCCTACAATGAGCAGTTCTTC; cdr3_aa: CASSPGLAGEWSSYNEQFF
clone_size: NA; j_call: TRBJ1-5; v_call: TRBV28; d_call: NA; cdr3_nt: TGTGCCAGCAGTCCCCACGGGGCGTATAGCAATCAGCCCCAGCATTTT; cdr3_aa: CASSPHGAYSNQPQHF
clone_size: few; j_call: TRBJ1-5; v_call: TRBV7-9; d_call: NA; cdr3_nt: TGTGCCAGTCAGGACGGCTATAGCAATCAGCCCCAGCATTTT; cdr3_aa: CASQDGYSNQPQHF
clone_size: few; j_call: TRBJ2-7; v_call: TRBV4-1; d_call: TRBD2; cdr3_nt: TGCGCCAGCAGCCAATCACGGGGGGGGGTCTCCTACGAGCAGTACTTC; cdr3_aa: CASSQSRGGVSYEQYF